The 12 T cell receptor beta chains presented below share a single source sample, sequenced in a study of T-cell reconstitution after alpha-beta-depleted transplantation in children (dated by TCRdb to the mid-2010s). The method was PCR. The sequencer was an Illumina HiSeq 2500. To normalize quantification of the TCRbeta repertoire, the TCR libraries were built with molecular barcoding that relied on unique molecular identifiers. Using fastp trimming at Q25 and MiXCR clonotype assembly, TCRdb reanalyzed the public sequencing data and kept in-frame beta chains. All rows with the same CDR3 protein become a single entry with the most common DNA and genes. Within this sample are 200,000 to 300,000 distinct CDR3 sequences, with around 12% of them counted one time only. The ten largest clones capture about 2.4% of the sample. Specimen: PBMCs from the stem cell graft donor, collected from the stem cell graft. The receptors originated from a human donor who donated a stem cell graft to a child with acute lymphoblastic leukemia.

V is TRBV30 and J is TRBJ2-5; 8 bases align to TRBD1. The V and J ends lost 1 base and 5 bases, in that order; junction bases with no gene match: 9. Germline values: CDR1 GTSNPN, CDR2 SVGIG (reference sequence). The CDR3 consists of 15 residues. Written as DNA, the CDR3 is TGTGCCTGGAGTGAGACAGGGGTGGGGAGTGAGACCCAGTACTTC. Protein sequence: CAWSETGVGSETQYF.

The table lists this clonotype with many counts. V and J are TRBV29-1 and TRBJ1-2; maybe TRBD1 (5 bases). The CDR3 is 14 amino acids. Trimming left V 1 base short and J 2 bases short, with 11 bases between. CDR1 and CDR2 from the germline V gene are SQVTM and ANQGSEA. The DNA of the CDR3 is TGCAGCGTTGAAGGAAGGGGCGCCAACTATGGCTACACCTTC. Its protein product is CSVEGRGANYGYTF.

This clonotype has only one observation. The chain links TRBV24-1 to TRBJ2-7, with 8 bases that match TRBD1. Germline lookup yields CDR1 KGHDR and CDR2 SFDVKD. V lost 3 bases, J lost 5 bases, and 5 bases stayed unmatched. The CDR3 is 14 amino acids. The DNA for the CDR3 is TGTGCCACCAGTGATCCGGACAGGGCCCACGAGCAGTACTTC. It translates to CATSDPDRAHEQYF.

This clonotype showed up many times. The chain employs TRBV3-1 and TRBJ1-1, with TRBD1 matching 7 bases. This CDR3 is built from 14 residues. Germline V gene data show CDR1 as LGHDT and CDR2 as YNNKEL (reference sequence). Unmatched junction bases numbered 5, after V lost 2 bases and J lost 5 bases. CDR3 bases: TGTGCCAGCAGCCAAAAGGGGGCGCAAACTGAAGCTTTCTTT. Residues: CASSQKGAQTEAFF.

V and J are TRBV5-1 and TRBJ1-6; D possibly corresponds to TRBD1 (6 bases). This CDR3 comprises 15 residues. Trimming left V 0 bases short and J 5 bases short, with 9 bases between. Per the germline V gene, CDR1 is SGHRS and CDR2 is YFSETQ. The CDR3 DNA reads TGCGCCAGCAGCTTGGAACAGGGCCATAATTCACCCCTCCACTTT. It encodes CASSLEQGHNSPLHF.

CDR3 residues: CASSSTGVGYGYTF. CDR3 nucleotides: TGTGCCAGCAGCTCTACAGGGGTAGGCTATGGCTACACCTTC. The chain is built from TRBV7-2 and TRBJ1-2; 7 nucleotides line up with TRBD1. Per germline, CDR1 SGHTA and CDR2 FQGNSA. The CDR3 runs 14 residues. V shed 4 bases and J 4 bases; nucleotides not matched to a gene: 6. The full variable domain, its missing parts supplied by reference TRBV7-2 and TRBJ1-2, is GAGVSQSPSNKVTEKGKDVELRCDPISGHTALYWYRQSLGQGLEFLIYFQGNSAPDKSGLPSDRFSAERTGGSVSTLTIQRTQQEDSAVYLCASSSTGVGYGYTFGSGTRLTVV.

The J gene is TRBJ2-3, the V gene TRBV21-1. TRBV21-1 is shown as a pseudogene. The CDR3 covers 14 residues. CDR3 bases: TGTGCCAGCAGCACACCGACTAGCACAGATACGCAGTATTTT. Protein sequence: CASSTPTSTDTQYF.

In its sample, this clonotype was seen many times. This chain links TRBV4-3 with TRBJ1-6; no clear D gene. With 1 base removed from V and 9 bases from J, the gap between germline ends came to 13 bases. This CDR3 is 15 amino acids long. CDR1 is LGHNA, CDR2 YSLEER, per germline. The CDR3 here is CASSQGFGLSSPLHF. As DNA, the CDR3 is TGCGCCAGCAGCCAAGGGTTTGGGCTTAGTTCACCCCTCCACTTT.

In its sample, this clonotype was seen a few times. This chain links TRBV20-1 with TRBJ1-1; tentatively, D is TRBD1 (5 bases). V dropped 2 bases and J dropped 4 bases, with 17 bases sitting between them. The CDR3 is 15 amino acids. The V gene's germline CDR1 is DFQATT and CDR2 SNEGSKA (reference sequence). This CDR3 reads CSARSPRDSPTEAFF. As DNA, the CDR3 is TGCAGTGCTAGATCCCCTAGGGACTCTCCCACTGAAGCTTTCTTT.

This clonotype has at least ten counts. J is TRBJ2-7 and V is TRBV20-1; D not certain. Germline-derived CDR1 and CDR2 are DFQATT and SNEGSKA (reference sequence). The V end was cut by 1 base, the J end by 4 bases, with 11 bases between. The CDR3 is made up of 13 amino acids. The CDR3 here is CSARGGLPYEQYF. The CDR3 coding sequence is TGCAGTGCTAGAGGGGGTTTACCTTACGAGCAGTACTTC.

Comment on this clonotype: A clone one base away is much larger, so this may be a read error. This chain uses TRBV7-9 with TRBJ1-2; no clear D. Germline V gene sequence: CDR1 SEHNR, CDR2 FQNEAQ (reference sequence). Trimming cost V 3 bases and J 7 bases, with 12 bases left between them. CDR3 length: 13 residues. CDR3 sequence reads: CASSLEGVPGYTF. The DNA of the CDR3 is TGTGCCAGCAGCTTGGAGGGAGTTCCTGGCTACACCTTC.

This clonotype was counted ten times or more. The chain recombines TRBV5-1 with TRBJ2-1; possible D gene TRBD2, 6 bases. The CDR3 covers 16 residues. V was clipped by 4 bases and J by 8 bases, with 22 bases between them. Germline V gene sequence: CDR1 SGHRS, CDR2 YFSETQ. CDR3 amino acids: CASSPGRSAGIDEQFF. The CDR3 nucleotides are TGCGCCAGCAGCCCTGGACGGTCGGCGGGGATCGATGAGCAGTTCTTC.